This T cell receptor (beta chain) was found in a study of blood T cell repertoires in COVID-19. Study context: Specimens from acute and convalescent COVID-19 originated in the United States, Italy and Spain. The cDNA or gDNA used as material had been derived from T cells, B-cell-depleted T cells, or PBMCs.

After removal of 2 bases from V and 7 bases from J, the junction contained 4 bases not matched to a gene. The CDR3 consists of 15 residues. Germline V gene data show CDR1 as KGHSH and CDR2 as LQKENI. Generated by immunoSEQ multiplex PCR, the TCRdb table keeps only in-frame clones and is missing some. The sample has roughly 70,000 clones; more than 60% are singletons. Sequenced: peripheral blood. The TCR sequence derives from a man in his 60s with acute or convalescent COVID-19. The genes are TRBV18 and TRBJ2-2; TRBD1 agrees at 10 bases. The CDR3 loop is CASSPGQGDIGELFF. The CDR3 region has the DNA TGTGCCAGCTCACCAGGACAGGGGGACATCGGGGAGCTGTTTTTT.